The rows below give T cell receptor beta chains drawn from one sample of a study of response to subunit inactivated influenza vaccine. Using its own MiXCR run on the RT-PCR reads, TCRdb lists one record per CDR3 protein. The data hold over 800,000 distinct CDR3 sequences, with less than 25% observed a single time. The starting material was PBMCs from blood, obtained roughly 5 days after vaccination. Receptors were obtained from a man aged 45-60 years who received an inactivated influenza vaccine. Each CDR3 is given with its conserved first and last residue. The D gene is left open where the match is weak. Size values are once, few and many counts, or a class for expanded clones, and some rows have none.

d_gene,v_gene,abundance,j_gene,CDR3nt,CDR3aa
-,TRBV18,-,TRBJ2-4,TGTGCCAGCTCACCAGGGGCGCAAAACATTCAGTACTTC,CASSPGAQNIQYF
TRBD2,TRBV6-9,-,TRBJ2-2,TGTGCCAGTTGGGGACTAGGCCCTATATTGAACACCGGGGAGCTGTTTTTT,CASWGLGPILNTGELFF
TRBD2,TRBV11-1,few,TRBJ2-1,TGTGCCAGCAGCACCCCCTTGAGAGCGGGGGGCTTCCTACATGAGCAGTTCTTC,CASSTPLRAGGFLHEQFF
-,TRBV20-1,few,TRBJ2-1,TGCAGTGCTCCTCGGGTGCGGGGGCGTGACAATGAGCAGTTCTTC,CSAPRVRGRDNEQFF
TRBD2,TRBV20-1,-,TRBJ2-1,TGCAGTGCTAGAGATAAACTAGCGGGTAACTACAATGAGCAGTTCTTC,CSARDKLAGNYNEQFF
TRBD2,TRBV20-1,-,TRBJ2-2,TGCAGTGCTAGCGGGAGGCGCACCGGGGAGCTGTTTTTT,CSASGRRTGELFF
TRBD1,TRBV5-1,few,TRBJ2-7,TGCGCCAGCAGCTTGCGGACAGGGATCGAGCAGTACTTC,CASSLRTGIEQYF
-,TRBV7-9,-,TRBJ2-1,TGTGCCAGCAGCTTACTAGCTGCGGAACCCTACAGTGAGCAGTTCTTC,CASSLLAAEPYSEQFF
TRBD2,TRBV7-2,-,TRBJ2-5,TGTGCCAGCAGCCCACAGGGGACTAGCGGGAGTAAGACCCAGTACTTC,CASSPQGTSGSKTQYF
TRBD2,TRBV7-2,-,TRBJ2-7,TGTGCCAGCAGCTTCTCCAGCGGGAGGCAATACGAGCAGTACTTC,CASSFSSGRQYEQYF
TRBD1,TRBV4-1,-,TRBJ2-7,TGCGCCAGCAGCCAAGTTACGGGACAGGGCTACGAGCAGTACTTC,CASSQVTGQGYEQYF
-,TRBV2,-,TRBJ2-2,TGTGCCAGCAAGTCTTACACCGGGGAGCTGTTTTTT,CASKSYTGELFF
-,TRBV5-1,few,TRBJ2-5,TGCGCCAGCAGCTTGAGTAGGGCTACGGAGACCCAGTACTTC,CASSLSRATETQYF
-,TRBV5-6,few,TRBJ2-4,TGTGCCAGCAGCTTGTTGGTCAGTGACCTGGCCAAAAACATTCAGTACTTC,CASSLLVSDLAKNIQYF
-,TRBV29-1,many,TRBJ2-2,TGCAGCGCGAAAGTCACCGGGGAGCTGTTTTTT,CSAKVTGELFF
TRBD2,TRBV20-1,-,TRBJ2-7,TGCAGTGGGGGGGGGAGGGCCTACGAGCAGTACTTC,CSGGGRAYEQYF
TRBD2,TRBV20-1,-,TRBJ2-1,TGCAGTGCCTATAGCGGGGGGGCGCATGAGCAGTTCTTC,CSAYSGGAHEQFF
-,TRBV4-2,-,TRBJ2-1,TGTGCCAGCAGCCAAAAGGGCGCCGGCGGGGTCTCCTACAATGAGCAGTTCTTC,CASSQKGAGGVSYNEQFF
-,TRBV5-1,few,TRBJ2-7,TGCGCCAGCAGCCTGGACAGTAGCTCCTACGAGCAGTACTTC,CASSLDSSSYEQYF
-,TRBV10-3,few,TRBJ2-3,TGTGCCATCAGTGGGGCCGGTGGAGATACGCAGTATTTT,CAISGAGGDTQYF
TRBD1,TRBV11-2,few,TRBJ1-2,TGTGCCAGCAGCTCCCCGGGACAGAGCATCTATGGCTACACCTTC,CASSSPGQSIYGYTF
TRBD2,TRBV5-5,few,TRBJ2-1,TGTGCCAGCAGCCCGCTAGCGGTTAATGAGCAGTTCTTC,CASSPLAVNEQFF
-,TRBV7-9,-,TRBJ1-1,TGTGCCAGCGGGTTAGGGCTTGAAGCTTTCTTT,CASGLGLEAFF
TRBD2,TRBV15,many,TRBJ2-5,TGTGCCACCAGCCGCGGGAGGGTTCGGGAGACCCAGTACTTC,CATSRGRVRETQYF
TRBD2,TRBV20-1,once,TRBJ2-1,TGCAGTGCTACGGGTTTAGCGGGAGGGGACCTAGGATACAATGAGCAGTTCTTC,CSATGLAGGDLGYNEQFF
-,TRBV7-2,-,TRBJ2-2,TGTGCCAGCAGCGGACGGCTAAACACCGGGGAGCTGTTTTTT,CASSGRLNTGELFF
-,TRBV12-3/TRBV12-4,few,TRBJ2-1,TGTGCCAGCAGTGGCCCTCTCCGGGCCTCCCGAAGTGAGCAGTTCTTC,CASSGPLRASRSEQFF
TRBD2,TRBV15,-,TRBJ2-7,TGTGCCACCAGCGGAACGTCTAGCGGAGTCTCCTACGAGCAGTACTTC,CATSGTSSGVSYEQYF
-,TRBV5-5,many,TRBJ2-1,TGTGCCAGCAGCTTGCGAGGACAAAACAATGAGCAGTTCTTC,CASSLRGQNNEQFF
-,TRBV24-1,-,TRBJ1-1,TGTGCCACCAGAGACATAAGGAACACTGAAGCTTTCTTT,CATRDIRNTEAFF
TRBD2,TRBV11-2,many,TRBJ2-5,TGTGCCAGCAGCTCCGGCCCCCAACTAGCGGGACAAGAGACCCAGTACTTC,CASSSGPQLAGQETQYF
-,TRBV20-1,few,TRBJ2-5,TGCAGTGCTCCTAAAGCCACTGGCGGGGAGACCCAGTACTTC,CSAPKATGGETQYF
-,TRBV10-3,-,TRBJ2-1,TGTGCCATCAGCGGTCGGGGGCCAGAACACAATGAGCAGTTCTTC,CAISGRGPEHNEQFF
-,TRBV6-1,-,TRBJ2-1,TGTGCCAGACCCTCGGGAGCGAGCCATGAGCAGTTCTTC,CARPSGASHEQFF
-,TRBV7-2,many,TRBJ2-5,TGTGCCAGCAGCTTGGATGGGGAGACCCAGTACTTC,CASSLDGETQYF
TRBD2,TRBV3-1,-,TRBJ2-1,TGTGCCAGCAGCCAAGAAAGGACTAGCCGGGATGAGCAGTTCTTC,CASSQERTSRDEQFF
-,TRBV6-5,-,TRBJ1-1,TGTGCCAGCAGTTACTCGTTGCAGGGGAGGGCGCGGAACACTGAAGCTTTCTTT,CASSYSLQGRARNTEAFF
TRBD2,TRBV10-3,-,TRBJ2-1,TGTGCCATCAGTGAGCGTGACGGACTAGCGGGCTACAATGAGCAGTTCTTC,CAISERDGLAGYNEQFF
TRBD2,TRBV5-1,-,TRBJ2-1,TGCGCCAGCAGCTTGGTGTCTAGCGGGGGGTTCAATGAGCAGTTCTTC,CASSLVSSGGFNEQFF
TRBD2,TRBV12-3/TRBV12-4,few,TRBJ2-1,TGTGCCAGCATTAGGCGGGGGGGCCCCAATGAGCAGTTCTTC,CASIRRGGPNEQFF
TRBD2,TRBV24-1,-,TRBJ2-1,TGTGCCACCAGTGCAGAACGCGGGACTAGCGGGACCCTCTCGCAGTTCTTC,CATSAERGTSGTLSQFF
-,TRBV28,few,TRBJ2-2,TGTGCCAGCAGTTTTCCCCGGAACGGCGCCGGGGAGCTGTTTTTT,CASSFPRNGAGELFF
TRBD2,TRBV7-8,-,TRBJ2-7,TGTGCCAGCAGCCTATTAGCGGGAGGGGTTACCGACGAGCAGTACTTC,CASSLLAGGVTDEQYF
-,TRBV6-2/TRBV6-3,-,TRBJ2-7,TGTGCCAGCATGGGGGAGTACGAGCAGTACTTC,CASMGEYEQYF
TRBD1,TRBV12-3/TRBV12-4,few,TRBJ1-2,TGTGCCAGCAGCGCGGGACAGGGAAATGGCTACACCTTC,CASSAGQGNGYTF
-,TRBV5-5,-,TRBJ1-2,TGTGCCAGCAGCTTGGTTGGTCGGGGCCATGGCTACACCTTC,CASSLVGRGHGYTF
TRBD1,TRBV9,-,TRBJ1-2,TGTGCCAGCAGCCTCGGGACAGGGAATTCGCGGGGCTACACCTTC,CASSLGTGNSRGYTF
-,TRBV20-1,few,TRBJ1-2,TGCAGTGCTAGAGATCTGGGGACCCTTGGCTACACCTTC,CSARDLGTLGYTF
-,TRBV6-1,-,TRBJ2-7,TGTGCCAGCAGTGAAGCGCTACGGGTCGGAACCTACGAGCAGTACTTC,CASSEALRVGTYEQYF
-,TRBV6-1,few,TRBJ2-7,TGTGCCAGCAGTCAAATTCAGGGATTACTCGACGAGCAGTACTTC,CASSQIQGLLDEQYF
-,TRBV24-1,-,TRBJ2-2,TGTGCCACCAGTGAAATAGGGGAAGGTGGCGGGGAGCTGTTTTTT,CATSEIGEGGGELFF
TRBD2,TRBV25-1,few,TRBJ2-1,TGTGCCAGCAGTGAAGCTAGCGGGGGATATGAGCAGTTCTTC,CASSEASGGYEQFF
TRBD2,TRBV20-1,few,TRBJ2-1,TGCAGTGCTAGGGAACTAGCGGGACCATTGGAGCAGTTCTTC,CSARELAGPLEQFF
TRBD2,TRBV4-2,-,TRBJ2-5,TGTGCCAGCAGCCAAGTGTATAGCGGGAGGGTTGGAGAGACCCAGTACTTC,CASSQVYSGRVGETQYF
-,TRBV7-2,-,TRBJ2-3,TGTGCCAGCACCTTCACAGATACGCAGTATTTT,CASTFTDTQYF
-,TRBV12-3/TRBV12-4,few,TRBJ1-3,TGTGCCGATCGGGCCGGAAACTCTGGAAACACCATATATTTT,CADRAGNSGNTIYF
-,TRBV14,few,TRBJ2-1,TGTGCCAGCAGCCAAGATTCCTATCGGCAGTTCTTC,CASSQDSYRQFF
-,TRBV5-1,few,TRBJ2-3,TGCGCCAGCAGCACAGGAGACAGCAGCACAGATACGCAGTATTTT,CASSTGDSSTDTQYF
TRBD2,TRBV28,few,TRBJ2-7,TGTGCCAGCAAGCCCTTAGCGGGGGCCACCTACGAGCAGTACTTC,CASKPLAGATYEQYF